The 21 T cell receptor beta chains in this list originate from one sample, sequenced in a study of shared clonotypes between healthy human individuals. Sequencing was performed with immunoSEQ multiplex PCR; in TCRdb, only in-frame clones are kept and a portion is missing. The profile shows about 690,000 clones, roughly 88% of them singletons. Sequencing input: memory CD8+ T cells from PBMCs. Subset noted: CD45RO+ cells pooled with CCR7-negative TemRA cells. These receptors were obtained from a man younger than 35 in good health. Some clones in this sample may be carry-over from other donors' samples.

The genes are TRBV4-1 and TRBJ2-2; tentative D call: TRBD2 (5 bases). Deletions cut 0 bases from V and 5 bases from J, with 16 bases between. The CDR3 length is 17 residues. Per germline, CDR1 MGHRA and CDR2 YSYEKL. The CDR3 region is CASSQDAGLGVTGELFF. The CDR3 DNA reads TGCGCCAGCAGCCAAGACGCCGGACTCGGGGTGACCGGGGAGCTGTTTTTT.

The rearrangement links TRBV9 to TRBJ2-1, with a weak D call TRBD2 (5 bases). From germline, CDR1 is SGDLS and CDR2 YYNGEE. The V end lost 3 bases, the J end lost 5 bases, and 6 bases lay between the germline ends. This CDR3 spans 12 amino acids. The CDR3 protein is CASSDGDNEQFF. The CDR3 DNA follows: TGTGCCAGCAGCGACGGGGACAATGAGCAGTTCTTC.

The rearrangement joins TRBV27 to TRBJ2-1, with D possibly matching TRBD1 (5 bases). Germline V lookup: CDR1 MNHEY, CDR2 SMNVEV (reference sequence). V lost 7 bases and J 0 bases, leaving 13 bases between the germline ends. CDR3 length: 15 residues. The CDR3 bases are TGTGCCAGCACCAAAGGGGTGAGCTCCTACAATGAGCAGTTCTTC. This sequence encodes CASTKGVSSYNEQFF.

The chain links TRBV2 to TRBJ1-1, with D hard to call. The germline V and J ends were trimmed by 2 bases and 0 bases, with 4 bases remaining between them. The CDR3 sequence is 13 residues long. CDR1 SNHLY and CDR2 FYNNEI come from the germline V gene. The CDR3 nucleotides are TGTGCCAGCAGTGAAAAACTGAACACTGAAGCTTTCTTT. As protein: CASSEKLNTEAFF.

The V and J genes are TRBV6-6 and TRBJ1-2; 8 positions agree with TRBD1. The CDR3 totals 15 residues. CDR1 is MNHNY, CDR2 SVGAGI, per germline (reference sequence). Germline trimming cut 0 bases from V and 6 bases from J; bases unmatched to any gene: 6. This CDR3 is CASSYSPDRVHGYTF. CDR3 in DNA: TGTGCCAGCAGTTACTCCCCGGACAGGGTGCATGGCTACACCTTC.

The chain recombines TRBV2 with TRBJ2-1; 13 nucleotides align to TRBD2. The V gene's germline CDR1 is SNHLY and CDR2 FYNNEI. V lost 7 bases to trimming and J lost 4 bases; unmatched junction nucleotides: 4. CDR3 size: 15 residues. CDR3 sequence (DNA): TGTGCCAGCATAAGGGGACTAGCGGGGTACAATGAGCAGTTCTTC. This codes for CASIRGLAGYNEQFF.

V usage is TRBV18 and J usage is TRBJ2-7, with D unclear. V lost 5 bases and J 3 bases, leaving 20 bases between the germline ends. The CDR3 is made up of 16 amino acids. Germline V gives CDR1 KGHSH, CDR2 LQKENI. The CDR3 nucleotides read TGTGCCAGCTCAAGTCAAACTGAGAAGGAGTACTACGAGCAGTACTTC. This codes for CASSSQTEKEYYEQYF.

The chain has TRBV4-3 and TRBJ2-1; D unclear. Germline-derived CDR1 and CDR2 are LGHNA and YSLEER. The V end was cut by 0 bases, the J end by 3 bases, with 12 bases between. CDR3 length: 16 amino acids. The CDR3 here is CASSQDLWTVYNEQFF. The CDR3 DNA sequence: TGCGCCAGCAGCCAAGATCTTTGGACCGTCTACAATGAGCAGTTCTTC.

This clone turned up a few times. This sequence joins TRBV6-1 and TRBJ2-2; D is uncertain. The V gene's germline CDR1 is MNHNS and CDR2 SASEGT. The CDR3 is 13 amino acids. The V gene lost 3 bases and the J gene lost 3 bases, with 5 bases spanning the gap. CDR3 in amino acids: CASSDSDTGELFF. CDR3 bases: TGTGCCAGCAGTGATTCAGACACCGGGGAGCTGTTTTTT.

V gene TRBV20-1 combines with J gene TRBJ2-1; no clear D. V was cut by 5 bases and J by 5 bases, with 7 bases left in between. In germline, CDR1 is DFQATT, CDR2 SNEGSKA (reference sequence). There are 11 residues in the CDR3. CDR3 nucleotide sequence: TGCAGTGCTGGTCTACACAATGAGCAGTTCTTC. Translating it yields CSAGLHNEQFF.

The J gene is TRBJ1-5, the V gene TRBV28; the D gene is possibly TRBD1 (5 bases). The V end was cut by 7 bases, the J end by 7 bases, with 20 bases between. Per germline, CDR1 MDHEN and CDR2 SYDVKM. The CDR3 is 15 amino acids. The CDR3 reads CASTGLGGGGQPQHF. The CDR3 DNA reads as TGTGCCAGCACCGGTCTTGGGGGAGGCGGACAGCCCCAGCATTTT. Supplemented by reference TRBV28 and TRBJ1-5, the full variable domain reads DVKVTQSSRYLVKRTGEKVFLECVQDMDHENMFWYRQDPGLGLRLIYFSYDVKMKEKGDIPEGYSVSREKKERFSLILESASTNQTSMYLCASTGLGGGGQPQHFGDGTRLSIL.

This chain connects TRBV15 to TRBJ1-1; the D is unclear. The germline V gene encodes CDR1 LNHNV and CDR2 YYDKDF (reference sequence). The CDR3 length is 17 residues. The V and J ends lost 1 base and 8 bases respectively, with 23 bases between them. The CDR3 sequence is CATSRAKYTLGPEEAFF. The CDR3 nucleotides read TGTGCCACCAGCAGAGCGAAATACACCCTAGGACCGGAGGAAGCTTTCTTT.

The rearrangement uses TRBV10-3 and TRBJ1-2; TRBD1 matches at 7 bases. The germline V gene has CDR1 ENHRY and CDR2 SYGVKD. CDR3 length: 14 residues. The V and J ends lost 2 bases and 4 bases, in that order; junction bases with no gene match: 4. The CDR3 loop reads CAISEPGTAYGYTF. As DNA, the CDR3 is TGTGCCATCAGTGAGCCAGGGACAGCCTATGGCTACACCTTC.

Concerning this clone itself: At the DNA level, this CDR3 is encoded by other sequences in the same sample as well. The chain joins TRBV7-9 to TRBJ1-5; D not resolved. Trimming cost V 4 bases and J 4 bases, with 14 bases left between them. The germline V gene has CDR1 SEHNR and CDR2 FQNEAQ (reference sequence). The CDR3 loop spans 15 amino acids. The CDR3 is CASSSSSEGNQPQHF. CDR3 nucleotide sequence: TGTGCCAGCAGCTCAAGCTCAGAAGGTAATCAGCCCCAGCATTTT.

This chain connects TRBV20-1 to TRBJ2-1, with TRBD2 identical over 10 bases. Germline loops: CDR1 DFQATT, CDR2 SNEGSKA (reference sequence). This CDR3 is 11 amino acids long. The V segment lost 6 bases and the J segment 7 bases; nucleotides outside the gene matches: 0. Here the CDR3 reads CSAGLANEQFF. DNA of the CDR3: TGCAGTGCGGGACTAGCGAATGAGCAGTTCTTC.

The chain employs TRBV4-1 and TRBJ2-1, with TRBD1 matching 7 bases. The CDR3 runs 15 residues. The germline gives CDR1 MGHRA, CDR2 YSYEKL. V shed 8 bases, J shed 5 bases, and the junction held 12 bases outside the gene matches. The CDR3, as DNA: TGCGCCAGCGAACTATCCGGGACAGCACACAATGAGCAGTTCTTC. Protein sequence: CASELSGTAHNEQFF.

V is TRBV7-9 and J is TRBJ2-1; TRBD2 aligns across 10 bases. CDR3 length equals 16 residues. CDR1 and CDR2 from the germline V gene are SEHNR and FQNEAQ (reference sequence). V lost 1 base and J lost 8; bases outside the gene matches: 8. The CDR3 DNA is TGTGCCAGCAGCTTAGGGCGGCTAGCGGGAGCGGATGAGCAGTTCTTC. It specifies CASSLGRLAGADEQFF.

The chain joins TRBV9 to TRBJ2-2; D is uncertain. Germline V gives CDR1 SGDLS, CDR2 YYNGEE. Trimming shortened V by 4 bases and J by 3 bases, and 4 bases separated the two germline ends. This CDR3 region has 12 residues. This CDR3 reads CASSRYTGELFF. The CDR3 bases are TGTGCCAGCAGCCGCTACACCGGGGAGCTGTTTTTT.

This chain connects TRBV4-2 to TRBJ1-1; the D is unclear. CDR3 length: 16 residues. V lost 0 bases and J lost 1, with 12 bases in between. The germline CDR1 and CDR2 sequences are LGHNA and YNFKEQ. CDR3 protein: CASSQDPGVANTEAFF. The CDR3 DNA reads TGTGCCAGCAGCCAAGATCCGGGCGTTGCGAACACTGAAGCTTTCTTT.

The rearrangement links TRBV29-1 to TRBJ1-4, with 8 bases fitting TRBD1. This CDR3 has 13 residues. CDR1 is SQVTM and CDR2 is ANQGSEA in the germline V gene. CDR3 sequence: CSTWTGNNEKLFF. The CDR3, as DNA: TGCTCTACTTGGACAGGGAATAATGAAAAACTGTTTTTT.

The rearrangement joins TRBV6-5 to TRBJ1-1; 7 positions agree with TRBD1. Germline CDR1 and CDR2: MNHEY and SVGAGI. Germline trimming cut 5 bases from V and 0 bases from J; bases unmatched to any gene: 6. The CDR3 totals 15 residues. CDR3 sequence reads: CASSVPGQLNTEAFF. CDR3 coding DNA: TGTGCCAGCAGTGTCCCGGGACAGTTGAACACTGAAGCTTTCTTT.